The 5 T cell receptor beta chains given below trace back to one sample, sequenced in a study of metastatic and nonmetastatic thyroid tumors. No treatment of any kind had been given to any patient before thyroid surgery. TCRdb re-clonotyped the PCR reads through MiXCR. The table lists about 20,000 clones, roughly a sixth of them singletons, with roughly 40% in the top ten. The specimen was blood. Receptor source: a female donor with papillary thyroid cancer or a benign thyroid nodule (not recorded which). Some clones in this sample may be carry-over from other donors' samples.

The rearrangement joins TRBV7-3 to TRBJ2-3, with D tentatively TRBD1 (5 bases). V gave up 2 bases and J gave up 5 bases, with 11 bases separating them. There are 14 residues in the CDR3. The germline gives CDR1 SGHTA, CDR2 FQGTGA. Here the CDR3 DNA reads TGTGCCAGCAGCTTAGCTACAGGCGGAGATACGCAGTATTTT. Translating gives CASSLATGGDTQYF.

This clone was observed many times. This rearrangement joins TRBV20-1 to TRBJ1-1; D remains unclear. The CDR3 sequence is 10 residues long. Per the germline V gene, CDR1 is DFQATT and CDR2 is SNEGSKA (reference sequence). Written as DNA, the CDR3 is TGCAGGGTACAGAACACTGAAGCTTTCTTT. It specifies CRVQNTEAFF.

The chain couples TRBV6-1 to TRBJ2-3; D is ambiguous. Germline CDR1 reads MNHNS; CDR2 reads SASEGT. The CDR3 sequence is 14 residues long. V was pared by 4 bases and J by 2 bases, with 10 bases between. CDR3 in DNA: TGTGCCAGCAGTGCAAAACCTACCACAGATACGCAGTATTTT. Translation gives CASSAKPTTDTQYF.

This clone was counted at least ten times. The gene calls are TRBV29-1 and TRBJ2-3; 9 bases match TRBD2. V shed 6 bases and J 1 base; nucleotides not matched to a gene: 5. Germline V gives CDR1 SQVTM, CDR2 ANQGSEA. The CDR3 is made up of 14 amino acids. The CDR3 coding sequence is TGCAGCGTGAGGAGACTAGCGGGCACAGATACGCAGTATTTT. Translation gives CSVRRLAGTDTQYF.

By share of the sample, this clone is medium-sized (0.01 to 0.1%). The J gene is TRBJ2-3, the V gene TRBV13; D unresolved. The CDR3 consists of 15 residues. Trimming took 5 bases from V and 0 from J, leaving 12 bases between them. The germline V gene has CDR1 PRHDT and CDR2 FYEKMQ (reference sequence). CDR3 region: CASSTWTRSTDTQYF. Here the CDR3 DNA reads TGTGCCAGCAGCACCTGGACGAGGAGCACAGATACGCAGTATTTT.